The sequence of this T cell receptor beta chain was determined in a study of T cell responses to AZD1222 COVID-19 vaccine. Study-level points and caveats: Per reports, nearly half of all spike-specific TCRs target regions that are unmutated in variants. Only a handful of people who got AZD1222 tested seropositive at baseline.

Some clones are missing from TCRdb's copy, which holds only in-frame ones; the method was immunoSEQ multiplex PCR. The table has roughly 100,000 clones, 88% seen once. With respect to this clone: As yet, its antigen is unknown.

Germline V gives CDR1 LGHDT, CDR2 YNNKEL (reference sequence). V lost 6 bases, J lost 2 bases, and 17 bases lay in between. CDR3 length equals 15 residues. The sequencing used peripheral blood, collected on day 0 of AZD1222 vaccination. The rearrangement joins TRBV3-1 (or the pseudogene TRBV3-2) to TRBJ2-7, with TRBD1 as a possible D gene (6 bases). This sequence originates from an adult in good health. CDR3 sequence (DNA): TGTGCCAGCAGTGAAACAGGGTTTTTCCCCTACGAGCAGTACTTC. It translates to CASSETGFFPYEQYF.